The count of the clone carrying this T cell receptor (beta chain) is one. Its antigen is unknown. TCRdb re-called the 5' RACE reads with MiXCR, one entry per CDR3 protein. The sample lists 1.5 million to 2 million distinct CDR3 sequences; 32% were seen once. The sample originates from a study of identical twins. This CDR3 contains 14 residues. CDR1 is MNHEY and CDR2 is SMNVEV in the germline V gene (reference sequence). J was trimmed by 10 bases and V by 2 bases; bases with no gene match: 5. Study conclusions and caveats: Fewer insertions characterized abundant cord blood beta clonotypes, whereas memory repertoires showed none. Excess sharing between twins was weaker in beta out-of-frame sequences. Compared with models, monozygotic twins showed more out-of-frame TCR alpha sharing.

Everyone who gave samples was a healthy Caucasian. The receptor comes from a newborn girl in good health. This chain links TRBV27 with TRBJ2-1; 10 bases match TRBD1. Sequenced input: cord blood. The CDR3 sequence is CASSLGQGVHEQFF. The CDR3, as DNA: TGTGCCAGCAGTTTAGGACAGGGGGTCCACGAGCAGTTCTTC.